This record concerns one T cell receptor (beta chain) sequence. Its target is unknown. Clones were read by immunoSEQ multiplex PCR, and TCRdb kept only the in-frame ones, dropping some. Of around 60,000 clones listed, 60% to 85% are singletons. V lost 1 base and J 4 bases, leaving 13 bases between the germline ends. Looked up from germline, CDR1 is SNHLY and CDR2 is FYNNEI. The CDR3 totals 15 residues. The entry originates in a study of early stage breast cancer tumors. General study points: Chain pairing and CD4, CD8 or FOXP3 expression were not captured.

V usage is TRBV2 and J usage is TRBJ1-1; D uncertain. The source material was blood. This receptor was identified in a person aged 25 to 40 with breast cancer. The CDR3 region has the DNA TGTGCCAGCAGTGAAGGATTCTCGGGCGGCACTGAAGCTTTCTTT. This sequence encodes CASSEGFSGGTEAFF.